The entry below gives a single T cell receptor beta chain sequence along with its context. There are a few counts of this clone. No antigen is known for it. Base-call qualities are not available, and no considerably larger clone is one nucleotide away. On a MiSeq, deep resolution sequencing aimed for a depth between 1 in 1 million and 1 in 200,000 T cells, with each clonotype covered roughly 10x on average. The immunoSEQ hsTCRB Kit was used to generate TCR beta libraries. In the original analysis: ImmunoSEQ Data Assistant and ImmunoSEQ Analyzer were used for data analysis, and V, D and J genes were assigned according to IMGT definitions. Clonality, which ranges from 0 to 1, was calculated by subtracting the normalized Shannon entropy of productive rearrangement frequencies from one. Public clonotype analysis was restricted to overrepresented clonotypes comprising at least 0.05% of each patient's repertoire. Approximately 12 repertoires from age-matched healthy donors, obtained from immuneACCESS, served as clonality controls. In TCRdb, the immuneACCESS table is reduced to in-frame sequences with V and J assigned. These tables do not hold every clone; where another copy was compared, an unresolved V gene accounts for under half, and the others remain unexplained. V and J calls plus clone size are reproduced from that table; the DNA served to infer D and trimming. The table for this sample lists about 60,000 clones; 50% to 60% of them were counted only once. The ten largest account for 20% to 30% of the sample.

The record originates from a study of cytotoxic CD8 clonotypes in ibrutinib-treated CLL (TCRdb year 2021). The study in broad terms: In this cohort, around 14 patients were treatment-naive and about a dozen were relapsed/refractory, while some 18 had unmutated IGHV. Partial responses were observed in about 25 patients and complete responses in 2; after a median follow-up of roughly 62 months, remission was maintained in 14 patients and progression was observed in some twelve. Samples at response were collected after a median of around twelve months of treatment, with a range of roughly 6 to 40 months. Samples averaged 255,043 productive templates and about 94,000 productive rearrangements. Longitudinal samples were available for about 30% of the roughly 86 trial participants. Cryopreserved peripheral blood mononuclear cells were obtained prior to treatment, at the time of response, and at either disease progression or sustained remission. Every sample from remission and from progressive disease was obtained while the patients were still on ibrutinib.

The sample's time point label, decoded: progressive disease on ibrutinib. For TCR beta library preparation, 1.5 to 2 micrograms of genomic DNA were extracted from the cryopreserved PBMCs. Longitudinal blood samples from CLL patients on ibrutinib monotherapy were analyzed using high-throughput TCR beta sequencing. Patients were enrolled in a phase 2 open-label single-center ibrutinib monotherapy trial. The study at large found these results: Public clonotypes were rare and either contracted or stayed stable during treatment, and the rise in clonality at ibrutinib response reflected the expansion of private clonotypes. Sustained-remission and progressing patients did not have matched sampling times, and lymph node repertoires were not examined. An increase in clonality was observed at ibrutinib response, with clonality remaining stable during sustained remission and falling back toward baseline at progression. Baseline clonality exceeded that of age-matched healthy donors and correlated strongly with circulating CD8+ T-cell counts.

The germline V end is reduced by 3 bases and the J end by 2 bases; junction bases left unmatched: 3. CDR1 is given as SGHAT and CDR2 as FQNNGV, both from the germline V gene. Inclusive of the bounding cysteine and phenylalanine, the CDR3 is 16 residues long. The retained sequence is limited to the CDR3, 48 bases, with the frame set at the first base. Here the sequenced sample was PBMCs, taken at disease progression, from a patient treated with ibrutinib. In this chain, TRBV11-2 is recombined with TRBJ2-3, and 12 bases in between align with TRBD2. This receptor was taken from a human donor with chronic lymphocytic leukemia. The CDR3 protein is CASSFLAGGYTDTQYF. The nucleotide sequence reads as follows: TGTGCCAGCAGCTTCCTAGCGGGAGGGTACACAGATACGCAGTATTTT.